This T cell receptor beta chain was obtained from a study of vaccination and CD4 T cells after COVID-19. Comments on this clonotype: Antigen: not known.

At the Johns Hopkins FTIC core, DNA taken from cultured CD4+ T cells was sequenced by way of the Oncomine TCR Beta short-read assay. Someone extracted genomic DNA from cultured CD4+ T cells. TCRdb called the PCR reads again in MiXCR, with one record for every CDR3 protein. The top ten clones hold 6.3% of a sample with around 19,000 distinct CDR3 sequences, roughly 42% of them seen once. Overall study findings and caveats: From around 21 to 38, the median of SARS-CoV-2-reactive clonotypes rose without reaching significance.

Treatment specified: roughly 10-day PBMC culture with coronavirus spike peptide pools or control peptides (ViraFEST assay). Trimming pared 3 bases from V and 0 bases from J, leaving 7 bases between. The germline gives CDR1 SGHVS, CDR2 FNYEAQ. The CDR3 contains 14 residues. The sample was CD4+ T cells from blood, cultured in vitro, taken before SARS-CoV-2 vaccination. The rearrangement links TRBV7-6 to TRBJ2-3; possibly TRBD1 or TRBD2 for D (5 bases each). The sequence came from a human donor who had recovered from COVID-19. CDR3 protein: CASSFGTSTDTQYF. For the CDR3, the DNA is TGTGCCAGCAGCTTTGGGACGAGCACAGATACGCAGTATTTT.